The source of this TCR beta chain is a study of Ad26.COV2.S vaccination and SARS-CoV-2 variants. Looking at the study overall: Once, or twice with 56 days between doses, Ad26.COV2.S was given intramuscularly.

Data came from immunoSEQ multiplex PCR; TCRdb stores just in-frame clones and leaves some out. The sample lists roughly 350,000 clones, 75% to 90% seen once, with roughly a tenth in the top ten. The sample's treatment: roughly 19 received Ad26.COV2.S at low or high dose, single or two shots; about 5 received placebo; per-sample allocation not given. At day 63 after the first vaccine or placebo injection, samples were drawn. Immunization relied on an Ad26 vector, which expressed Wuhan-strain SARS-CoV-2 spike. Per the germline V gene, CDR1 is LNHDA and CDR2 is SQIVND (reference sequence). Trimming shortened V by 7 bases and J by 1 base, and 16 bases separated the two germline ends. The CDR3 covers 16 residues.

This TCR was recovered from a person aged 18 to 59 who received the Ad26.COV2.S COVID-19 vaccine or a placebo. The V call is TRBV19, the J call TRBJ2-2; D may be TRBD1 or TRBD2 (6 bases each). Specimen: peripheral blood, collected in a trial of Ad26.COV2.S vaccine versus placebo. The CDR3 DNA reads TGTGCCAGTACCCCCCCGGGGGCGATGAACACCGGGGAGCTGTTTTTT. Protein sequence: CASTPPGAMNTGELFF.